The rows below give T cell receptor beta chains drawn from one sample of a study of blood T cells in healthy people across ages. TCRdb re-analysed the 5' RACE reads in MiXCR, keeping a single row per CDR3 protein. The sample holds hundreds of thousands of distinct CDR3 sequences; less than 60% are singletons and the top ten take 15% to 20%. The sequencing input was blood. The receptors shown here come from an elderly man in good health. CDR3s include the opening cysteine and the closing phenylalanine or tryptophan. D genes are given only for firm matches. A clone size is listed for some rows: how often the clone was seen (once, few, many), or a class if it is expanded.

V gene: TRBV29-1; CDR3 length: 14; D gene: NA; clone size: NA; J gene: TRBJ2-1; CDR3 DNA: TGCAGCTTCGTGGGCCAGGGGAATTTGGATGAGCAGTTCTTC; CDR3 protein: CSFVGQGNLDEQFF
V gene: TRBV29-1; CDR3 length: 16; D gene: TRBD1; clone size: NA; J gene: TRBJ1-1; CDR3 DNA: TGCAGCGTTGAAGGAAGTCTGGCAGGGGGCTGGGGTGAAGCTTTCTTT; CDR3 protein: CSVEGSLAGGWGEAFF
V gene: TRBV5-1; CDR3 length: 13; D gene: TRBD1; clone size: few; J gene: TRBJ2-5; CDR3 DNA: TGCGCCAGCAGCCCCGGGACAGTGGAGACCCAGTACTTC; CDR3 protein: CASSPGTVETQYF
V gene: TRBV21-1; CDR3 length: 15; D gene: NA; clone size: NA; J gene: TRBJ2-1; CDR3 DNA: TGTGCCACCTTAGCGGGAGGCGCACCTTACAATGAGCAGTTCTTC; CDR3 protein: CATLAGGAPYNEQFF
V gene: TRBV20-1; CDR3 length: 15; D gene: NA; clone size: few; J gene: TRBJ1-5; CDR3 DNA: TGCAGTGCTATAGGTTACCGGGACCCTAATCAGCCCCAGCATTTT; CDR3 protein: CSAIGYRDPNQPQHF
V gene: TRBV20-1; CDR3 length: 17; D gene: NA; clone size: once; J gene: TRBJ1-3; CDR3 DNA: TGCAGTGCTAGAGATGCGGCTTCTTTATTCTCTGGAAACACCATATATTTT; CDR3 protein: CSARDAASLFSGNTIYF
V gene: TRBV7-2; CDR3 length: 14; D gene: TRBD2; clone size: many; J gene: TRBJ2-1; CDR3 DNA: TGTGCCAGCAGACTAGCGGGAGGAAACAATGAGCAGTTCTTC; CDR3 protein: CASRLAGGNNEQFF
V gene: TRBV4-3; CDR3 length: 16; D gene: NA; clone size: NA; J gene: TRBJ2-3; CDR3 DNA: TGCGCCAGCAGCCAAGATTACAGCGATCCCACAGATACGCAGTATTTT; CDR3 protein: CASSQDYSDPTDTQYF
V gene: TRBV4-2; CDR3 length: 17; D gene: NA; clone size: NA; J gene: TRBJ2-1; CDR3 DNA: TGTGCCAGCAGCCAAGCCGCCTTAGCGCTGTCCTACAATGAGCAGTTCTTC; CDR3 protein: CASSQAALALSYNEQFF
V gene: TRBV13; CDR3 length: 15; D gene: TRBD1; clone size: NA; J gene: TRBJ1-4; CDR3 DNA: TGTGCCAGCAGCATACTACAGGGGTCTAATGAAAAACTGTTTTTT; CDR3 protein: CASSILQGSNEKLFF
V gene: TRBV4-3; CDR3 length: 15; D gene: NA; clone size: NA; J gene: TRBJ2-3; CDR3 DNA: TGCGCCAGCAGCCAAGATCTCCGCGGCACAGATACGCAGTATTTT; CDR3 protein: CASSQDLRGTDTQYF
V gene: TRBV25-1; CDR3 length: 12; D gene: NA; clone size: NA; J gene: TRBJ2-1; CDR3 DNA: TGTGCCACTCAGGCCTCCTACAATGGGCAGTTCTTC; CDR3 protein: CATQASYNGQFF
V gene: TRBV30; CDR3 length: 13; D gene: NA; clone size: NA; J gene: TRBJ1-5; CDR3 DNA: TGTGCCTGGAGTGGCCTGCAGAATCAGCCCCAGCATTTT; CDR3 protein: CAWSGLQNQPQHF
V gene: TRBV2; CDR3 length: 16; D gene: TRBD2; clone size: few; J gene: TRBJ2-3; CDR3 DNA: TGTGCCAGCAGTGGGGGACTAGGCTACTTCACAGATACGCAGTATTTT; CDR3 protein: CASSGGLGYFTDTQYF
V gene: TRBV9; CDR3 length: 15; D gene: TRBD2; clone size: NA; J gene: TRBJ2-7; CDR3 DNA: TGTGCCAGCAGCCGGACTAGCGGGGTCTCCTACGAGCAGTACTTC; CDR3 protein: CASSRTSGVSYEQYF
V gene: TRBV27; CDR3 length: 13; D gene: NA; clone size: NA; J gene: TRBJ2-7; CDR3 DNA: TGTGCCAGCAGGCGTACAGGGCCCCACGAGCAGTACTTC; CDR3 protein: CASRRTGPHEQYF
V gene: TRBV3-1; CDR3 length: 17; D gene: TRBD1; clone size: NA; J gene: TRBJ2-7; CDR3 DNA: TGTGCGAGCAGCCAAGACTGGAGGGACAGGGAGGCCTACGAGCAGTACTTC; CDR3 protein: CASSQDWRDREAYEQYF
V gene: TRBV20-1; CDR3 length: 14; D gene: NA; clone size: few; J gene: TRBJ2-1; CDR3 DNA: TGCAGTGCTCAGACTAGACGCTGGGACAATGAGCAGTTCTTC; CDR3 protein: CSAQTRRWDNEQFF
V gene: TRBV20-1; CDR3 length: 14; D gene: TRBD2; clone size: NA; J gene: TRBJ2-1; CDR3 DNA: TGCAGTGCTACACTAGCGGGCCTGAGAGGTGAGCAGTTCTTC; CDR3 protein: CSATLAGLRGEQFF
V gene: TRBV24-1; CDR3 length: 16; D gene: NA; clone size: NA; J gene: TRBJ2-3; CDR3 DNA: TGTGCCACCAGTGATCAAAGGGGCCGATACACAGATACGCAGTATTTT; CDR3 protein: CATSDQRGRYTDTQYF
V gene: TRBV2; CDR3 length: 18; D gene: TRBD2; clone size: NA; J gene: TRBJ2-1; CDR3 DNA: TGTGCCAGCAGTGGGCTAGCGGGGGCCAAAGGCACTTACAATGAGCAGTTCTTC; CDR3 protein: CASSGLAGAKGTYNEQFF
V gene: TRBV27; CDR3 length: 18; D gene: TRBD2; clone size: NA; J gene: TRBJ2-1; CDR3 DNA: TGTGCCAGCAGTTTATCCCTTAGGATAGCGGGAACCTACGATGAGCAGTTCTTC; CDR3 protein: CASSLSLRIAGTYDEQFF
V gene: TRBV20-1; CDR3 length: 14; D gene: NA; clone size: NA; J gene: TRBJ2-5; CDR3 DNA: TGCAGTGCTAGAGATTCGTTAGGAGTGGACGGCGAGTACTTC; CDR3 protein: CSARDSLGVDGEYF
V gene: TRBV7-9; CDR3 length: 17; D gene: TRBD1; clone size: few; J gene: TRBJ2-5; CDR3 DNA: TGTGCCAGCAGCCTACACATCGGACAGGGGGTCGGCAATGAGCAGTACTTC; CDR3 protein: CASSLHIGQGVGNEQYF
V gene: TRBV14; CDR3 length: 15; D gene: TRBD2; clone size: NA; J gene: TRBJ2-1; CDR3 DNA: TGTGCCAGCAGCCAAGTGGGGGGGAGATACAATGAGCAGTTCTTC; CDR3 protein: CASSQVGGRYNEQFF
V gene: TRBV15; CDR3 length: 18; D gene: NA; clone size: many; J gene: TRBJ2-1; CDR3 DNA: TGTGCCACCAGCACACCCCCTCAGCCGGGACTCTACTACAATGAGCAGTTCTTC; CDR3 protein: CATSTPPQPGLYYNEQFF